This is a list of T cell receptor beta chains from one sample in a study of human T cells and chemical hapten exposure. MiXCR, run by TCRdb on the RACE reads, gives a single entry per CDR3 protein. Of 180,000 or so distinct CDR3 sequences in the sample, 25% to 35% are singletons; the top ten hold nearly 3%. The sample here was whole blood, taken in connection with sensitization to the hapten diphenylcyclopropenone (DPC). The receptors stem from a woman under 40 with alopecia areata. Some clones in this sample may be carry-over from other donors' samples. Both conserved end residues are part of each CDR3. D genes are given only for firm matches. Clone size appears in some rows only: once, few, many, or a class for an expanded clone.

>.|TRBV28|.|TRBJ1-5
CASSFRGARVPQHF
TGTGCCAGCAGTTTTCGAGGGGCCAGGGTTCCCCAGCATTTT
>TRBD2|TRBV3-1|few|TRBJ2-1
CASSQQRDLRNEQFF
TGTGCCAGCAGCCAACAGCGGGACCTCCGCAATGAGCAGTTCTTC
>TRBD2|TRBV29-1|.|TRBJ2-3
CSVERENVDTQYF
TGCAGCGTGGAGCGGGAGAACGTGGATACGCAGTATTTT
>TRBD1|TRBV7-2|many|TRBJ1-1
CASSLGQGAVAEAFF
TGTGCCAGCAGCTTAGGACAGGGGGCAGTAGCTGAAGCTTTCTTT
>TRBD1|TRBV30|.|TRBJ2-5
CASNLRDRGETQYF
TGTGCCTCTAATTTGCGGGACAGGGGGGAGACCCAGTACTTC
>TRBD1|TRBV28|.|TRBJ2-1
CATIDREFYNEQFF
TGTGCCACCATAGACAGGGAATTCTACAATGAGCAGTTCTTC
>.|TRBV7-2|.|TRBJ1-1
CASSPRETGIAFF
TGTGCCAGCAGCCCGAGAGAAACAGGAATAGCTTTCTTT
>TRBD2|TRBV24-1|.|TRBJ2-1
CATSDPRSGAYNEQFF
TGTGCCACCAGTGATCCCCGGAGCGGGGCCTACAATGAGCAGTTCTTC
>TRBD1|TRBV9|few|TRBJ1-6
CASSLRDSPNSPLHF
TGTGCCAGCAGCCTCCGGGACAGCCCCAATTCACCCCTCCACTTT
>.|TRBV7-2|.|TRBJ2-1
CASSLAGVLEQFF
TGTGCCAGCAGCTTAGCCGGGGTCTTGGAGCAGTTCTTC
>.|TRBV7-9|few|TRBJ2-2
CASSFILGHLRTGELFF
TGTGCCAGCAGCTTCATTCTAGGGCACCTTAGGACCGGGGAGCTGTTTTTT
>TRBD2|TRBV20-1|few|TRBJ2-7
CSARPTGGGAYEQYF
TGCAGTGCTAGACCGACCGGGGGGGGTGCCTACGAGCAGTACTTC
>TRBD2|TRBV4-2|few|TRBJ2-3
CASSPPSGRGDTQYF
TGTGCCAGCAGCCCCCCTAGCGGGAGAGGTGATACGCAGTATTTT
>.|TRBV14|few|TRBJ2-2
CASSHLANTGELFF
TGTGCCAGCAGCCACTTAGCCAACACCGGGGAGCTGTTTTTT
>.|TRBV18|.|TRBJ2-1
CASSPPGGKEQFF
TGTGCCAGCTCACCACCGGGGGGCAAGGAGCAGTTCTTC
>TRBD2|TRBV5-1|.|TRBJ2-5
CASRMGLAKETQYF
TGCGCCAGCAGAATGGGACTAGCGAAAGAGACCCAGTACTTC
>TRBD1|TRBV6-6|.|TRBJ1-5
CASSTGGSVSNQPQHF
TGTGCCAGCAGTACAGGGGGCTCCGTTAGCAATCAGCCCCAGCATTTT
>TRBD1|TRBV5-5|.|TRBJ1-1
CASSNRGMGTEAFF
TGTGCCAGCAGCAACAGGGGCATGGGTACTGAAGCTTTCTTT
>.|TRBV6-2/TRBV6-3|.|TRBJ1-2
CASTLRPGKPNYGYTF
TGTGCCAGCACCCTCCGTCCGGGAAAGCCTAACTATGGCTACACCTTC
>TRBD2|TRBV20-1|few|TRBJ2-1
CSASGGGTYNEQFF
TGCAGTGCTAGCGGCGGGGGTACCTACAATGAGCAGTTCTTC
>TRBD2|TRBV6-5|.|TRBJ2-3
CASGGTSGTDTQYF
TGTGCCAGCGGAGGGACTAGCGGCACAGATACGCAGTATTTT
>.|TRBV7-9|.|TRBJ2-2
CASSIGASGELFF
TGTGCCAGCAGCATAGGAGCTTCCGGGGAGCTGTTTTTT
>TRBD2|TRBV28|few|TRBJ2-6
CASSSTSGASGANVLTF
TGTGCCAGCAGTTCGACTAGCGGGGCTTCTGGGGCCAACGTCCTGACTTTC
>.|TRBV7-2|.|TRBJ2-4
CASSFGSTKNIQYF
TGTGCCAGCAGCTTCGGCAGCACCAAAAACATTCAGTACTTC